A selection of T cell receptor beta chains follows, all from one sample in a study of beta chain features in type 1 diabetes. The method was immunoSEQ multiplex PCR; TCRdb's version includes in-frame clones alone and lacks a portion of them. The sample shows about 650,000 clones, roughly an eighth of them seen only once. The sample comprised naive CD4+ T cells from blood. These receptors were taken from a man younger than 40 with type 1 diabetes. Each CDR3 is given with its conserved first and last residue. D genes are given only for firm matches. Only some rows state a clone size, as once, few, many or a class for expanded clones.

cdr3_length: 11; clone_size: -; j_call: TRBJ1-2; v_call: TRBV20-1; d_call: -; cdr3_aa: CSARETYGYTF; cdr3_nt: TGCAGTGCTAGAGAGACCTATGGCTACACCTTC
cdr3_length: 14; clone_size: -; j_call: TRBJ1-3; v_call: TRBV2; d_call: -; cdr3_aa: CASSDPGSGNTIYF; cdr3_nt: TGTGCCAGCAGTGATCCAGGATCGGGAAACACCATATATTTT
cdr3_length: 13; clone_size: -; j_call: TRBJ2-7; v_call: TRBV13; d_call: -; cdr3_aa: CASSLQGAYEQYF; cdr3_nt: TGTGCCAGCAGCTTACAGGGCGCCTACGAGCAGTACTTC
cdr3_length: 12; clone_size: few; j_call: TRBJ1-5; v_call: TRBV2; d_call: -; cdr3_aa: CASSEPLQPQHF; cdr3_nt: TGTGCCAGCAGTGAACCACTTCAGCCCCAGCATTTT
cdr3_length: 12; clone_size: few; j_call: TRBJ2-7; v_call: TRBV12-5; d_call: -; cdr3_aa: CASARVGYEQYF; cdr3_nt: TGTGCTAGTGCTAGGGTGGGCTACGAGCAGTACTTC
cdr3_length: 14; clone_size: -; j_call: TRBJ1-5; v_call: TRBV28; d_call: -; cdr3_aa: CASSTRQVRQPQHF; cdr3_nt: TGTGCCAGCAGTACCCGACAGGTTCGGCAGCCCCAGCATTTT
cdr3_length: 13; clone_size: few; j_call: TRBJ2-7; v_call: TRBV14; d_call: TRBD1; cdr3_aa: CASQGDGPYEQYF; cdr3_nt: TGTGCCAGCCAGGGGGACGGTCCCTACGAGCAGTACTTC
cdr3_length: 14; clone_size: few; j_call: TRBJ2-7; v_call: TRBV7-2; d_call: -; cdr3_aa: CASSLALASYEQYF; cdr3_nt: TGTGCCAGCAGCTTAGCCCTAGCTAGCTACGAGCAGTACTTC
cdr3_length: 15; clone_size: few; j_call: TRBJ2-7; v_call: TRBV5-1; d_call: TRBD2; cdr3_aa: CASSLGTSFAYEQYF; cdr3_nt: TGCGCCAGCAGCTTAGGGACTAGTTTCGCCTACGAGCAGTACTTC
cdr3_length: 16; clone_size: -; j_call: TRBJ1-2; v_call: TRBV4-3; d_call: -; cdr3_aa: CASSQANSVTNYGYTF; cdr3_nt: TGCGCCAGCAGCCAAGCAAACAGCGTTACTAACTATGGCTACACCTTC
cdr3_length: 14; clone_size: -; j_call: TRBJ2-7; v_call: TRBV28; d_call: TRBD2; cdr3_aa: CASSPWSGGYEQYF; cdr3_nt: TGTGCCAGCAGCCCCTGGTCGGGAGGCTACGAGCAGTACTTC
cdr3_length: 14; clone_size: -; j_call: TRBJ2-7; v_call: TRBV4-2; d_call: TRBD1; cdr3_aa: CASSQGQGRIEQYF; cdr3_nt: TGTGCCAGCAGCCAAGGACAGGGTAGAATCGAGCAGTACTTC
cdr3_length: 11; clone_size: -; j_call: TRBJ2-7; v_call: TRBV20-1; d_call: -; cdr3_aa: CSAPGTYEQYF; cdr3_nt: TGCAGTGCTCCCGGTACCTACGAGCAGTACTTC
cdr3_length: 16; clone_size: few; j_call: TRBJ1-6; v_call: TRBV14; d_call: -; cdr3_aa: CASRVAGGGVNSPLHF; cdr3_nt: TGTGCCAGCAGGGTAGCGGGCGGCGGGGTTAATTCACCCCTCCACTTT
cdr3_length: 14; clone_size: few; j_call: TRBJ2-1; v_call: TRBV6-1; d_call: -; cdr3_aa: CASSKGDSYNEQFF; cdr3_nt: TGTGCCAGCAGTAAAGGGGATTCCTACAATGAGCAGTTCTTC
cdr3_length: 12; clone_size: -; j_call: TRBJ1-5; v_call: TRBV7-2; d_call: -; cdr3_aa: CASSVGNQPQHF; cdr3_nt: TGTGCCAGCAGCGTGGGCAATCAGCCCCAGCATTTT
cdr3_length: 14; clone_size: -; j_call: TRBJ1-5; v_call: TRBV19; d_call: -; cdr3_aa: CASTLGGVYQPQHF; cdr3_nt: TGTGCCAGTACCCTTGGGGGGGTCTATCAGCCCCAGCATTTT
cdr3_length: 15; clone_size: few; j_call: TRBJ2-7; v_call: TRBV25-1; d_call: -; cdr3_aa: CASSSTGEGPYEQYF; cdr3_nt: TGTGCCAGCTCCTCGACAGGGGAGGGGCCCTACGAGCAGTACTTC
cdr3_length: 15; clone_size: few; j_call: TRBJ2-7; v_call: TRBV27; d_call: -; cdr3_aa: CASSSSGVGAYEQYF; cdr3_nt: TGTGCCAGCAGTTCCTCAGGGGTGGGAGCCTACGAGCAGTACTTC
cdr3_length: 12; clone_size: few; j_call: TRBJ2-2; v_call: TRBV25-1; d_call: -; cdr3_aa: CASRTNTGELFF; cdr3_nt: TGTGCCAGCAGAACGAACACCGGGGAGCTGTTTTTT
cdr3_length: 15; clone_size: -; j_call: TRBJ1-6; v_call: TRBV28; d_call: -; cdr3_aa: CASSSISAGDAPLHF; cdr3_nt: TGTGCCAGCAGCTCAATATCGGCTGGGGATGCACCCCTCCACTTT
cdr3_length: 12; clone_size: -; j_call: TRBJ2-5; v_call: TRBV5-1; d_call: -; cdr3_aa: CASSWDQETQYF; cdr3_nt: TGCGCCAGCAGCTGGGACCAAGAGACCCAGTACTTC
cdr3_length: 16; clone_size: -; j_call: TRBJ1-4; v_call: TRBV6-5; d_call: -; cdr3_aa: CASSYSISARGEKLFF; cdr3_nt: TGTGCCAGCAGTTACTCGATTTCGGCACGGGGTGAAAAACTGTTTTTT
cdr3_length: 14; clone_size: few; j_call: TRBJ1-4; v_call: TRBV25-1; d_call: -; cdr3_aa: CASSEPRDKEKLFF; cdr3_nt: TGTGCCAGCAGTGAACCTCGGGACAAGGAAAAACTGTTTTTT
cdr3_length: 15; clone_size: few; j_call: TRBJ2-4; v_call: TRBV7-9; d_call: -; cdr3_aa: CASSITPRTENIQYF; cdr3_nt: TGTGCCAGCAGCATCACACCTCGGACAGAAAACATTCAGTACTTC
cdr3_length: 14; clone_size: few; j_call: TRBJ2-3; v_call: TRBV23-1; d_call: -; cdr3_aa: CASSLPGRPNTQYF; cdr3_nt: TGCGCCAGCAGTCTACCGGGACGGCCCAATACGCAGTATTTT
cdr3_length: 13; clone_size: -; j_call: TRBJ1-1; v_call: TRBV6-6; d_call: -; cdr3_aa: CASSYSPETEAFF; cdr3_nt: TGTGCCAGCAGTTACTCGCCCGAAACTGAAGCTTTCTTT
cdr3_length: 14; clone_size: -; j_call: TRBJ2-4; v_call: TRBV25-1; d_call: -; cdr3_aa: CASSELVRTSIQYF; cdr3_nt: TGTGCCAGCAGTGAATTGGTCCGGACGAGCATTCAGTACTTC
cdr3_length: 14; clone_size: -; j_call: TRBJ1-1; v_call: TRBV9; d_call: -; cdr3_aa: CASSVFPGPQGAFF; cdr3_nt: TGTGCCAGCAGCGTATTTCCGGGACCTCAGGGGGCTTTCTTT
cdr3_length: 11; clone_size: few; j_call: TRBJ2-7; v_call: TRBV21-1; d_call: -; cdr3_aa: CASRSRYEQYF; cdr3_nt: TGTGCCAGCAGGTCGCGCTACGAGCAGTACTTC
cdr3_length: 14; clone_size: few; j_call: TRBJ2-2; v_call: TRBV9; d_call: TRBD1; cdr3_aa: CASSAHQGVGELFF; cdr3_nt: TGTGCCAGCAGCGCCCACCAGGGGGTCGGGGAGCTGTTTTTT
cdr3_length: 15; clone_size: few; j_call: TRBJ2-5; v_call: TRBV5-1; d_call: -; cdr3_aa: CASGLGRGYEETQYF; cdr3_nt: TGCGCCAGCGGTCTGGGGCGGGGCTACGAAGAGACCCAGTACTTC
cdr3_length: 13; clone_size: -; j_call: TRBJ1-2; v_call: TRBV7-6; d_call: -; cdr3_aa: CASSPDDYYGYTF; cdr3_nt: TGTGCCAGCAGCCCAGACGACTACTATGGCTACACCTTC
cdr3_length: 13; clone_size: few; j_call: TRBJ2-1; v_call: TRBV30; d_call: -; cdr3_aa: CAWSVQSYNEQFF; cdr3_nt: TGTGCCTGGAGTGTACAGAGTTACAATGAGCAGTTCTTC
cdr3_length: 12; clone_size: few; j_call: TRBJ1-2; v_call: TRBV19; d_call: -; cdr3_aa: CASGTEYYGYTF; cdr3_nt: TGTGCCAGTGGCACAGAGTACTATGGCTACACCTTC
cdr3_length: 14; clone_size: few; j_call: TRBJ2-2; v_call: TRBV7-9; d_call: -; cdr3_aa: CASSALMNTGELFF; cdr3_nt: TGTGCCAGCAGCGCATTAATGAACACCGGGGAGCTGTTTTTT
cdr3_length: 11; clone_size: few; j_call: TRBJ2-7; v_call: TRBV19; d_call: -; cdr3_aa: CASPLYHEQYF; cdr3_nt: TGTGCCAGCCCCCTGTATCACGAGCAGTACTTC
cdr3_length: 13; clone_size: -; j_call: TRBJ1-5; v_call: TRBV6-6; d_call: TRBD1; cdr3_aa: CASSTGDNQPQHF; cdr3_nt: TGTGCCAGCAGCACAGGGGACAATCAGCCCCAGCATTTT
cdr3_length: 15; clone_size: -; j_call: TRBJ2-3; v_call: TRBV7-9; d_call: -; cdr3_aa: CASSFRQGSPDTQYF; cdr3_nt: TGTGCCAGCAGCTTCCGGCAGGGGTCGCCAGATACGCAGTATTTT
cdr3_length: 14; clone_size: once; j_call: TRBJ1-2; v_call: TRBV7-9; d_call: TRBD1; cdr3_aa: CASSLDGTGRFYTF; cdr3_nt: TGTGCCAGCAGCTTGGACGGGACAGGGAGATTCTACACCTTC
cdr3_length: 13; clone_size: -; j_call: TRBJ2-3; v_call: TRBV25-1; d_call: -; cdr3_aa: CASSAQGADTQYF; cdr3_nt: TGTGCCAGCAGTGCCCAGGGAGCAGATACGCAGTATTTT
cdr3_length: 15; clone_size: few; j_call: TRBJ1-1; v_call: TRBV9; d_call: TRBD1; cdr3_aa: CASSGPGTANTEAFF; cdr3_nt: TGTGCCAGCAGCGGCCCCGGGACAGCGAACACTGAAGCTTTCTTT
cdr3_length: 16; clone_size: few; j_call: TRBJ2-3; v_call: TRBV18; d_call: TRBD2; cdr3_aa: CASSPSRGARTDTQYF; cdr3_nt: TGTGCCAGCTCACCATCGCGGGGGGCCCGCACAGATACGCAGTATTTT
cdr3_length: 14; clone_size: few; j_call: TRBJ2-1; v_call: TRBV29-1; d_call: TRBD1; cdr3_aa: CSVNRDREYNEQFF; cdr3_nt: TGCAGCGTCAACCGGGACAGGGAGTACAATGAGCAGTTCTTC